The entry below describes one TCR beta chain. The CDR3 extends over 14 amino acids. The germline CDR1 and CDR2 sequences are MGHDK and SYGVNS. V lost 6 bases to trimming and J lost 3 bases; unmatched junction nucleotides: 7. A J-beta primer mix and a sample-barcoded 5' primer were used in a second PCR of roughly 6 to 12 cycles. Each CDR3 protein gets one entry after TCRdb re-called the 5' RACE reads with MiXCR. Among around 500,000 distinct CDR3 sequences listed, around half were seen once. The data belong to a study of blood T cells in healthy people across ages. Sequencing was carried out using blood. This sequence joins TRBV25-1 and TRBJ1-2; TRBD1 matches at 7 bases. This receptor was obtained from an elderly man in good health. CDR3: CASRRGTGDYGYTF. CDR3 bases: TGTGCCAGCAGAAGAGGCACAGGGGACTATGGCTACACCTTC.